The 31 T cell receptor beta chains listed next were all sequenced from one sample in a study of response to subunit inactivated influenza vaccine. TCRdb reprocessed the RT-PCR reads with MiXCR, giving one entry per CDR3 protein. The table includes hundreds of thousands of distinct CDR3 sequences, approximately 9.9% detected once. Sequences were derived from PBMCs from blood, sampled more than 35 days after vaccination. These receptors all stem from a man aged 50 or older who received an inactivated influenza vaccine.

This clonotype came up many times. The CDR3 is CASSLQQGASRQPQHF. The CDR3, as DNA: TGTGCCAGCAGCCTCCAACAGGGGGCGTCTCGCCAGCCCCAGCATTTT. The chain recombines TRBV7-2 with TRBJ1-5; 9 nucleotides align to TRBD1. This CDR3 is built from 16 residues. V was pared by 5 bases and J by 7 bases, with 12 bases of the junction left unmatched. Germline-derived CDR1 and CDR2 are SGHTA and FQGNSA.

Turning to this clonotype: A much larger clone lies one base from this, so it may be a read error. The CDR3 DNA sequence: TGTGCCAGCAGCTCTCGGGGGGGCAAAAGAGGGGTGCTGTTTTTT. This codes for CASSSRGGKRGVLFF. The chain combines TRBV28 with TRBJ2-2, with TRBD2 matching over 8 bases. Germline loops: CDR1 MDHEN, CDR2 SYDVKM. CDR3 length: 15 amino acids.

V usage is TRBV20-1 and J usage is TRBJ2-3; D unresolved. Deletions cut 3 bases from V and 2 bases from J, with 15 bases between. The CDR3 length is 15 residues. Germline V gene lookup returns CDR1 DFQATT and CDR2 SNEGSKA (reference sequence). Here the CDR3 DNA reads TGCAGTGCTAGTCTGGACCACAAAAACACAGATACGCAGTATTTT. This sequence encodes CSASLDHKNTDTQYF.

The chain joins TRBV2 to TRBJ2-3; a weak D match, TRBD1 (5 bases). The germline gives CDR1 SNHLY, CDR2 FYNNEI. The CDR3 sequence is 15 residues long. Trimming took off 8 bases at V and 3 bases at J, with 18 bases between the two ends. As DNA, the CDR3 is TGTGCCAGCCGATACAGGCTCATCAGGACAGATACGCAGTATTTT. It specifies CASRYRLIRTDTQYF.

This chain connects TRBV13 to TRBJ1-6; 9 bases are shared with TRBD1. The CDR3 runs to 16 residues. Germline V gives CDR1 PRHDT, CDR2 FYEKMQ (reference sequence). The V and J ends lost 5 bases and 7 bases, in that order; junction bases with no gene match: 9. The CDR3 coding sequence is TGTGCCAGCAGCCTCCTCCGGGACAGGGCGAATTCACCCCTCCACTTT. It is translated as CASSLLRDRANSPLHF.

This clonotype was seen many times. The genes are TRBV12-3 or TRBV12-4 and TRBJ1-2, with no clear D. Trimming pared 4 bases from V and 1 base from J, leaving 10 bases between. CDR3 size: 14 residues. CDR3 DNA sequence: TGTGCCAGCAGTTCTTGGAATTTTAACTATGGCTACACCTTC. It translates to CASSSWNFNYGYTF.

V gene TRBV5-1 combines with J gene TRBJ2-2; the D call may be TRBD1 or TRBD2 (5 bases each). Germline V CDR1 and CDR2: SGHRS, YFSETQ. V was shortened by 8 bases and J by 2 bases, with 19 bases between the two germline ends. The CDR3 is 16 residues long. CDR3 sequence reads: CASHHAGTVNTGELFF. For the CDR3, the DNA is TGCGCCAGTCACCATGCCGGGACGGTTAACACCGGGGAGCTGTTTTTT.

This clonotype appeared many times. One end of the junction does not line up with germline, which may come from a read error. CDR3 sequence reads: CSGRQALNTEAFF. The CDR3 DNA follows: TGCAGTGGTAGACAGGCCTTGAACACTGAAGCTTTCTTT. The chain links TRBV20-1 to TRBJ1-1; a weak D match, TRBD1 (6 bases). There are 13 residues in the CDR3. Germline CDR1 reads DFQATT; CDR2 reads SNEGSKA (reference sequence).

The table lists this clonotype with a few counts. This chain uses TRBV28 with TRBJ1-2; 7 bases map to TRBD1. Per the germline V gene, CDR1 is MDHEN and CDR2 is SYDVKM. V was clipped by 6 bases and J by 5 bases; unmatched bases: 9. The CDR3 consists of 14 residues. CDR3 in amino acids: CASSLGTAPYGYTF. CDR3 bases: TGTGCCAGCAGCCTTGGGACAGCCCCTTATGGCTACACCTTC.

The chain uses TRBV20-1 and TRBJ1-5; 10 nucleotides line up with TRBD1. The CDR3 is 14 residues long. Germline V gives CDR1 DFQATT, CDR2 SNEGSKA (reference sequence). After removal of 0 bases from V and 5 bases from J, the junction contained 1 base not matched to a gene. The CDR3 sequence: CSAREGTGDQPQHF. The CDR3 bases are TGCAGTGCTAGAGAGGGGACAGGGGATCAGCCCCAGCATTTT.

This clonotype showed up many times. This chain links TRBV12-3 or TRBV12-4 with TRBJ1-5; 7 bases are shared with TRBD1. The CDR3 has 14 residues. The V and J ends lost 5 bases and 4 bases, in that order; junction bases with no gene match: 5. The CDR3 DNA reads as TGTGCCAGCAGTGCGGGACAGCTAAATCAGCCCCAGCATTTT. It yields the protein CASSAGQLNQPQHF.

The chain links TRBV28 to TRBJ1-1, with D possibly TRBD1 on 6 matching bases. The CDR3 length is 13 residues. Trimming removed 7 bases at V and 4 bases at J, with 13 bases between. Germline CDR1 reads MDHEN; CDR2 reads SYDVKM. Written as DNA, the CDR3 is TGTGCCAGCAATACAGGGTGGGGCACTGAAGCTTTCTTT. Residues: CASNTGWGTEAFF. Based on the CDR3 plus reference TRBV28 and TRBJ1-1, the full variable domain is DVKVTQSSRYLVKRTGEKVFLECVQDMDHENMFWYRQDPGLGLRLIYFSYDVKMKEKGDIPEGYSVSREKKERFSLILESASTNQTSMYLCASNTGWGTEAFFGQGTRLTVV.

This clonotype was observed a few times. V gene TRBV7-8 combines with J gene TRBJ2-4; TRBD1 aligns across 10 bases. With 3 bases clipped from V and 6 bases from J, the junction kept 5 bases outside the gene matches. Germline loops: CDR1 SGHVS, CDR2 FQNEAQ. CDR3 length: 15 amino acids. CDR3 protein: CASSLLRDRGNIQYF. The CDR3 bases are TGTGCCAGCAGCTTGCTGCGGGACAGGGGAAACATTCAGTACTTC.

There are a few counts of this clonotype. The chain joins TRBV15 to TRBJ1-5; a weak D match, TRBD1 (5 bases). The CDR3 has 16 residues. The V end lost 1 base, the J end lost 4 bases, and 14 bases lay between the germline ends. CDR1 and CDR2 from the germline V gene are LNHNV and YYDKDF (reference sequence). The CDR3 region is CATSRARTGGNQPQHF. CDR3 DNA sequence: TGTGCCACCAGCAGAGCCCGGACGGGGGGTAATCAGCCCCAGCATTTT.

The chain carries TRBV4-1 and TRBJ2-4; D unclear. The CDR3 consists of 13 residues. The V gene lost 4 bases and the J gene lost 7 bases, with 11 bases spanning the gap. CDR1 is MGHRA, CDR2 YSYEKL, per germline. The CDR3 loop reads CASSLHTLNIQYF. The CDR3, as DNA: TGCGCCAGCAGCCTCCATACGCTCAACATTCAGTACTTC.

This clonotype was detected many times. J is TRBJ2-2 and V is TRBV4-3, with TRBD2 identical over 7 bases. The ends lost 1 base at V and 0 bases at J; junction bases unmatched: 5. The CDR3 consists of 17 residues. Germline CDR1 reads LGHNA; CDR2 reads YSLEER. The CDR3 DNA follows: TGCGCCAGCAGCCAAGTGGGGGGGATCGCGAACACCGGGGAGCTGTTTTTT. Translation: CASSQVGGIANTGELFF.

Comments on this clonotype: A much larger clonotype is one base distant, so this may be a read error. The chain carries TRBV9 and TRBJ2-7; TRBD2 agrees at 10 bases. Germline values: CDR1 SGDLS, CDR2 YYNGEE. This CDR3 is 14 amino acids long. Unmatched junction bases numbered 9, after V lost 7 bases and J lost 5 bases. The CDR3 sequence: CASGLSGRYDEQYF. DNA for the CDR3: TGTGCCAGCGGCCTTAGCGGGAGGTACGACGAGCAGTACTTC.

This clonotype was seen a handful of times. DNA of the CDR3: TGTGCCAGCAGTTTAATCAGGGGGCCTAAGAATGTTCAGTTCTTC. Translation gives CASSLIRGPKNVQFF. The chain couples TRBV28 to TRBJ2-1; 8 bases fit TRBD1. The germline V gene encodes CDR1 MDHEN and CDR2 SYDVKM. With 2 bases clipped from V and 13 bases from J, the junction kept 13 bases outside the gene matches. The CDR3 spans 15 residues.

This clonotype came up a few times. The chain links TRBV11-3 to TRBJ2-2; D gene unclear. CDR1 and CDR2 from the germline V gene are SGHNT and YENEEA. This CDR3 comprises 12 residues. V dropped 5 bases and J dropped 4 bases, with 5 bases sitting between them. CDR3 loop: CASSRVTGELFF. The CDR3 DNA reads as TGTGCCAGCAGCCGCGTCACCGGGGAGCTGTTTTTT.

The chain employs TRBV2 and TRBJ2-3, with 16 bases that match TRBD2. The V gene's germline CDR1 is SNHLY and CDR2 FYNNEI. The V and J ends lost 3 bases and 5 bases, in that order; junction bases with no gene match: 5. CDR3 length equals 17 residues. The CDR3 region is CASSEGTSGRARDTQYF. CDR3 in DNA: TGTGCCAGCAGTGAGGGGACTAGCGGGAGGGCTCGAGATACGCAGTATTTT.

The chain links TRBV6-1 to TRBJ1-2; D may be TRBD1 (6 bases). Trimming shortened V by 6 bases and J by 7 bases, and 15 bases separated the two germline ends. Germline lookup yields CDR1 MNHNS and CDR2 SASEGT. The length of the CDR3 is 13 residues. The CDR3 region has the DNA TGTGCCAGCAGCCCCCATAGGGGGGGTGGCTACACCTTC. It codes for CASSPHRGGGYTF.

The chain carries TRBV4-1 and TRBJ2-1; TRBD2 agrees at 9 bases. This CDR3 has 18 residues. With V trimmed by 0 bases and J by 3 bases, 9 bases remained unmatched. Germline-derived CDR1 and CDR2 are MGHRA and YSYEKL. The DNA for the CDR3 is TGCGCCAGCAGCCAAGATTATGAGAGCGGGAGGATCTACAATGAGCAGTTCTTC. Its translation: CASSQDYESGRIYNEQFF.

The chain uses TRBV5-1 and TRBJ2-1; 8 bases align to TRBD2. Germline-derived CDR1 and CDR2 are SGHRS and YFSETQ. The CDR3 extends over 15 amino acids. The junction had 3 bases not matched to a gene; V was cut back by 0 bases and J by 4 bases. CDR3 region: CASSLALAGYNEQFF. The CDR3 DNA is TGCGCCAGCAGCTTGGCTTTAGCGGGGTACAATGAGCAGTTCTTC.

The chain couples TRBV12-3 or TRBV12-4 to TRBJ1-3; D might be TRBD1 (5 bases). The CDR3 length is 13 residues. Trimming removed 6 bases from V and 3 bases from J, with 9 bases in between. CDR3 loop: CASSPGGGNTIYF. In DNA, the CDR3 is TGTGCCAGCAGCCCTGGGGGTGGAAACACCATATATTTT.

The J gene is TRBJ2-1, the V gene TRBV2, with a tentative D call TRBD1 (5 bases). The CDR3 spans 15 residues. Trimming cost V 10 bases and J 3 bases, with 19 bases left between them. Germline V gene sequence: CDR1 SNHLY, CDR2 FYNNEI. Here the CDR3 DNA reads TGTGCCAACTCTCGACAGACCAGCAGCTACAATGAGCAGTTCTTC. Translation gives CANSRQTSSYNEQFF.

In its sample, this clonotype was seen many times. The chain links TRBV20-1 to TRBJ2-3; D is ambiguous. Deletions cut 0 bases from V and 0 bases from J, with 16 bases between. CDR3 length: 17 residues. Germline CDR1 and CDR2: DFQATT and SNEGSKA (reference sequence). CDR3 sequence (DNA): TGCAGTGCTAGAGATTCATCCCCGGTAAAAAGCACAGATACGCAGTATTTT. Encoded protein: CSARDSSPVKSTDTQYF.

This clonotype was detected a few times. V and J are TRBV6-2 or TRBV6-3 and TRBJ2-7; 9 positions match TRBD2. Germline trimming cut 4 bases from V and 2 bases from J; bases unmatched to any gene: 6. The CDR3 length is 15 residues. CDR1 and CDR2 from the germline V gene are MNHEY and SVGEGT. Here the CDR3 DNA reads TGTGCCAGCAGTTGGACCCGGACTAGCGCCTACGAGCAGTACTTC. Encoded protein: CASSWTRTSAYEQYF.

The V gene is TRBV6-5, the J gene TRBJ2-3; possible D gene TRBD2, 6 bases. Trimming left V 4 bases short and J 0 bases short, with 14 bases between. The CDR3 sequence is 16 residues long. Germline V lookup: CDR1 MNHEY, CDR2 SVGAGI. The CDR3 sequence: CASSSGTGTSTDTQYF. CDR3 bases: TGTGCCAGCAGTTCGGGTACCGGGACTAGCACAGATACGCAGTATTTT.

The chain employs TRBV7-9 and TRBJ2-3; no clear D. V lost 3 bases, J lost 5 bases, and 9 bases lay in between. CDR3 length: 13 residues. In germline, CDR1 is SEHNR, CDR2 FQNEAQ (reference sequence). CDR3 DNA sequence: TGTGCCAGCAGCTTTTCAGCCCGAGATACGCAGTATTTT. Protein product: CASSFSARDTQYF.

This clonotype was counted only a few times. The rearrangement uses TRBV11-2 and TRBJ2-1; D is ambiguous. Trimming stripped 5 bases from V and 9 bases from J, with 8 bases between. Germline lookup yields CDR1 SGHAT and CDR2 FQNNGV. This CDR3 contains 11 residues. CDR3 coding DNA: TGTGCCAGCAGCCCGTTCCCTGAGCAGTTCTTC. Residues: CASSPFPEQFF.

The chain has TRBV20-1 and TRBJ2-7; 8 bases are a match to TRBD2. The CDR3 is 16 residues long. The V gene's germline CDR1 is DFQATT and CDR2 SNEGSKA (reference sequence). Unmatched junction bases numbered 20, after V lost 6 bases and J lost 7 bases. CDR3 amino acids: CSADRIGGRPFGEQYF. DNA for the CDR3: TGCAGTGCCGACAGGATTGGCGGGAGGCCGTTTGGGGAGCAGTACTTC.